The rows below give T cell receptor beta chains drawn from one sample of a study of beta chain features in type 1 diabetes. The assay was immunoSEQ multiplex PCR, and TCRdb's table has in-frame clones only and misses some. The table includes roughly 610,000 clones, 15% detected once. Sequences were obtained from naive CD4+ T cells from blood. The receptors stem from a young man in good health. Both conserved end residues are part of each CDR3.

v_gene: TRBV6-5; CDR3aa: CASSYAPQSTDTQYF
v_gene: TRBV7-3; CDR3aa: CASSKTGQLYSGANVLTF
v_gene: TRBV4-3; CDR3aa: CASSSRTVGEKLFF
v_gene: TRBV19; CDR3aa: CASKTGPNTGELFF
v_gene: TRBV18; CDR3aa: CASSHPLGQGNTEAFF
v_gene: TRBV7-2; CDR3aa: CASSFDRVTEAFF
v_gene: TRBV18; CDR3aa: CASSRLTGPGNTIYF
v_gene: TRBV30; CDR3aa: CAWSPHGRGGPSSYNSPLHF
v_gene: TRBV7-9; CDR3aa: CASSLAKVGANVLTF
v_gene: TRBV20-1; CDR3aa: CSGRDTQYF
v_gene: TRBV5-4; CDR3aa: CASSMTGQETQYF
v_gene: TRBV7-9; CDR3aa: CASLRLAGVNEQFF
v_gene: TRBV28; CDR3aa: CASSLLGSYGYTF
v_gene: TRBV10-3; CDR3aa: CAISGTSGRGEQYF
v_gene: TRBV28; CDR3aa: CASSLTGKTNQPQHF
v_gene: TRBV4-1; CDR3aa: CASSRGSEGSGANVLTF
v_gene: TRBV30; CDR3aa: CASRLAGSYNEQFF
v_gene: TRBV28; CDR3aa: CASSLEGGYYEQYF
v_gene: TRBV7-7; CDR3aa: CASGANLGKETQYF
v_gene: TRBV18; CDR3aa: CASSGGQGNQPQHF
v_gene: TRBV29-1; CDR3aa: CSVQPLAQGTDTQYF
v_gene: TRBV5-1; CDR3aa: CASTNGQGESPLHF
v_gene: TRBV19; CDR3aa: CASSAGAPDTQYF
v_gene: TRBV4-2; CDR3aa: CASSQGVSQETQYF
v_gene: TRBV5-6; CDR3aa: CASSFLGANTGELFF
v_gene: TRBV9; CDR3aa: CASSVQGQNTEAFF
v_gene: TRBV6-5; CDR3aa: CAAGTSRHEQFF
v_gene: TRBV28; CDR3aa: CASSWARGSTDTQYF
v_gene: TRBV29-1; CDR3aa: CSAGTGPNEKLFF
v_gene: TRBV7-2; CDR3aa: CASSEGGVQRTQYF
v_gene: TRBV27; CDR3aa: CASSFGGGGYNEQFF
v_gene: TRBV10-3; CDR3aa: CAISEQTYEQYF
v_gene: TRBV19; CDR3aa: CASSTQGVGDSPLHF
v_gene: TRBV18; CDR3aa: CASSPPTGKGNEQFF
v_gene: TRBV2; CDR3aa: CASSENPNQFF
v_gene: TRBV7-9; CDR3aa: CASSLLAGVNEQFF
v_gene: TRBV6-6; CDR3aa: CATGGQYYGYTF
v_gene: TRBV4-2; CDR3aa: CASSHRRGQLSTDTQYF
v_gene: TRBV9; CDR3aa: CASSGYRGRGGYTF
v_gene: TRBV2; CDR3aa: CASSGEGRVRPYF
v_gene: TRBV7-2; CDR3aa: CASSLEGTGGSYEQYF
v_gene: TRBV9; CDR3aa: CASSVGRGTAYNEQFF
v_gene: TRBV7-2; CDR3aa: CASSLATGISGNTIYF
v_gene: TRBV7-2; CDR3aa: CASSSAGLTYEQYF
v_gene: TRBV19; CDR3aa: CASSMRRESKNIQYF
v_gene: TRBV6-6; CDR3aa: CASSSHSRGEDQFF
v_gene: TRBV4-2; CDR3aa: CASSQDRQGRETQYF
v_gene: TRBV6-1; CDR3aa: CASSEGPANQPQHF
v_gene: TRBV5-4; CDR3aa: CASSYRTGGANYGYTF
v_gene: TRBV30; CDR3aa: CAWSVNGGYQPQHF